The table lists the clone carrying this T cell receptor (beta chain) with a few counts. Its antigen remains unidentified. The record originates from a study of beta chain features in type 1 diabetes. Study results and caveats: Sequencing the cDNA could make cells with high TCR expression show up more than they should. PCR may have favored shorter templates equally in patients and controls.

Sorting of CD4+ naive, central memory, regulatory and stem cell-like memory cells was performed via CD45RO/CCR7/CD25/CD127/CD95/CD27. Sequenced material consisted of expressed TCRB transcripts (all of the isolated RNA was reverse transcribed). Naive, central memory and regulatory T cell samples yielded about 3.9 million reads on average. Method: immunoSEQ multiplex PCR; TCRdb's copy keeps in-frame clones and lacks some. This sample has 310,000 or so clones; less than 10% occur once, and the top ten carry around 0.45%. V shed 1 base, J shed 0 bases, and the junction held 5 bases outside the gene matches. Germline V gene sequence: CDR1 LGHNA, CDR2 YSLEER. This CDR3 region has 17 residues.

Material for sequencing was central memory CD4+ T cells from blood. The chain recombines TRBV4-3 with TRBJ1-5, with 8 bases that match TRBD1. The TCR comes from a woman under 30 in good health. The CDR3 region has the DNA TGCGCCAGCAGCCAAGCCCGGACAGGGAATAGCAATCAGCCCCAGCATTTT. Translating it yields CASSQARTGNSNQPQHF.